These 2 T cell receptor beta chains came from one sample sequenced in a study of blood T cell repertoires in COVID-19. The table came from immunoSEQ multiplex PCR; TCRdb's copy has only in-frame clones and leaves some out. The repertoire holds tens of thousands of clones, with around 84% as singletons. The sequenced material came from peripheral blood. The source is a woman of 80 years or more in a cohort sampled during active or convalescent COVID-19.

The V and J genes are TRBV9 and TRBJ2-5, with 11 bases that match TRBD2. This CDR3 region has 15 residues. J lost 5 bases, V lost 3 bases, and 6 bases had no gene match. Germline CDR1 and CDR2: SGDLS and YYNGEE. CDR3 residues: CASSETSGTFETQYF. Here the CDR3 DNA reads TGTGCCAGCAGCGAGACTAGCGGGACCTTTGAGACCCAGTACTTC.

The rearrangement uses TRBV5-1 and TRBJ1-5, with D tentatively TRBD1 (6 bases). CDR3 size: 15 residues. The V and J ends lost 3 bases and 0 bases respectively, with 10 bases between them. Looked up from germline, CDR1 is SGHRS and CDR2 is YFSETQ. This CDR3 is CASSSTGNSNQPQHF. CDR3 bases: TGCGCCAGCAGCTCGACAGGCAATAGCAATCAGCCCCAGCATTTT.